This record covers a single T cell receptor (beta chain). Its antigen is unidentified. This sample was taken from a study of chemoradiotherapy in HPV16-positive cancers. Repeated repertoire sampling spanned the course of chemoradiotherapy. The CDR3 extends over 14 amino acids. Per the germline V gene, CDR1 is MGHDK and CDR2 is SYGVNS. The V end was cut by 6 bases, the J end by 6 bases, with 16 bases between. The data were produced by immunoSEQ multiplex PCR, yet TCRdb's version contains in-frame clones alone and is incomplete. The table lists some 13,000 clones, around 87% of them singletons. Study-level points and caveats: Candidate HPV-specific clones and E7-related TCR motifs grew in tumor during treatment.

Sample: blood, taken from a patient who underwent chemoradiotherapy. V gene TRBV25-1 combines with J gene TRBJ2-3; perhaps TRBD1 as D (6 bases). The clonotype comes from a human donor with HPV-associated anogenital cancer. The CDR3 nucleotides read TGTGCCAGCAGCATACAGGGTTACGAGGATACGCAGTATTTT. It encodes CASSIQGYEDTQYF. Full variable domain (remainder filled in from reference TRBV25-1 and TRBJ2-3): EADIYQTPRYLVIGTGKKITLECSQTMGHDKMYWYQQDPGMELHLIHYSYGVNSTEKGDLSSESTVSRIRTEHFPLTLESARPSHTSQYLCASSIQGYEDTQYFGPGTRLTVL.